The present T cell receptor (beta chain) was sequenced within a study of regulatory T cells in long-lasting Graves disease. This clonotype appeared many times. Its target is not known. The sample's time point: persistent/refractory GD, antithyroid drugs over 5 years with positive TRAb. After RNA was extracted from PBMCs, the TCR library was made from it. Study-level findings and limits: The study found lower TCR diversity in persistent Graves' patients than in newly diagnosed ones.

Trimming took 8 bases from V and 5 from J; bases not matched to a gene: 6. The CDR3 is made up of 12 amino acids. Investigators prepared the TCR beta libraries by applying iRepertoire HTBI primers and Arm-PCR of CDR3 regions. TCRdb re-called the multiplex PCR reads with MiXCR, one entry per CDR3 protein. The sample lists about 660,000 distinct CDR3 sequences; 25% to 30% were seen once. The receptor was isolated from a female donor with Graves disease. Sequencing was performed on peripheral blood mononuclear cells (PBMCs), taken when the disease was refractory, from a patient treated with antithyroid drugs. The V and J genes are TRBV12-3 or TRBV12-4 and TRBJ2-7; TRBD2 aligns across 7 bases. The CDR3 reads CASRWGGDEQYF. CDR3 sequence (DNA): TGTGCCAGCCGGTGGGGGGGAGACGAGCAGTACTTC.